This T cell receptor (beta chain) was recovered during a study of tumor T cells in aggressive B-cell lymphoma. The repertoire was sequenced with immunoSEQ multiplex PCR; TCRdb's copy has only in-frame clones and lacks some. Of more than 950 clones in the sample, around 97% were seen once. Sequenced sample: tumor tissue. This clonotype was obtained from an adult with diffuse large B cell lymphoma.

CDR3 nucleotides: TGTGCCAGCAGCGTAGAGGGAAGGGGACAGCCCCAGCATTTT. This translates into CASSVEGRGQPQHF. This chain connects TRBV9 to TRBJ1-5; tentatively, D is TRBD1 (5 bases). The CDR3 spans 14 residues. Germline values: CDR1 SGDLS, CDR2 YYNGEE. Between the trimmed V and J ends, which lost 0 bases and 7 bases, there was a span of 11 bases.